These 22 T cell receptor beta chains were sequenced from one sample in a study of shared clonotypes between healthy human individuals. The assay was immunoSEQ multiplex PCR, and TCRdb's table has in-frame clones only and misses some. The table lists some 580,000 clones, 98% of them singletons, with more than 0.3% in the top ten. Naive CD8 populations comprised CD45RO-negative cells positively selected for CCR7, excluding terminally differentiated effector memory CD45RA+ cells. Source material: naive CD8+ T cells sorted from blood. The receptors were gathered from a man aged 25-45 years in good health.

This chain uses TRBV9 with TRBJ2-3; no reliable D call. This CDR3 is built from 15 residues. Germline values: CDR1 SGDLS, CDR2 YYNGEE. The ends were cut back, 1 base at V and 4 bases at J, with 13 bases in the middle. DNA of the CDR3: TGTGCCAGCAGCGTATATGGGGTGAAGGCAGATACGCAGTATTTT. This sequence encodes CASSVYGVKADTQYF.

The chain combines TRBV7-6 with TRBJ2-7; TRBD2 might be the D (6 bases). This CDR3 comprises 15 residues. The V end lost 1 base, the J end lost 0 bases, and 10 bases lay between the germline ends. The germline gives CDR1 SGHVS, CDR2 FNYEAQ. This CDR3 is CASSLEGTFSYEQYF. The CDR3 DNA is TGTGCCAGCAGCTTAGAGGGGACTTTCTCCTACGAGCAGTACTTC.

V usage is TRBV7-9 and J usage is TRBJ2-3; 7 bases map to TRBD1. This CDR3 is built from 15 residues. The V segment lost 6 bases and the J segment 3 bases; nucleotides outside the gene matches: 9. Germline loops: CDR1 SEHNR, CDR2 FQNEAQ (reference sequence). CDR3 in DNA: TGTGCCAGCAGGAACAGGGGCAGTTTTACAGATACGCAGTATTTT. Its protein is CASRNRGSFTDTQYF.

This chain connects TRBV30 to TRBJ2-5; 7 nucleotides line up with TRBD2. CDR1 and CDR2 (germline): GTSNPN, SVGIG (reference sequence). V shed 5 bases and J 4 bases; nucleotides not matched to a gene: 10. The CDR3 contains 14 residues. CDR3 in amino acids: CAWGEGRGSETQYF. For the CDR3, the DNA is TGTGCCTGGGGGGAGGGCCGAGGGTCAGAGACCCAGTACTTC.

In its sample, this clone was seen once. J is TRBJ2-2 and V is TRBV29-1; 7 nucleotides agree with TRBD2. The CDR3 length is 13 residues. The trim removed 6 bases at V and 5 bases at J, leaving 6 bases unmatched. CDR1 is SQVTM, CDR2 ANQGSEA, per germline. The DNA for the CDR3 is TGCAGCGTCACTAGCGCGGGGACCGGGGAGCTGTTTTTT. Protein product: CSVTSAGTGELFF.

This chain connects TRBV6-5 to TRBJ1-1; a possible D gene is TRBD1 (5 bases). The CDR3 sequence is 14 residues long. Trimming cost V 4 bases and J 4 bases, with 13 bases left between them. Germline CDR1 reads MNHEY; CDR2 reads SVGAGI. In DNA form, the CDR3 reads TGTGCCAGCAGTTTCGACGTGGGGGGCACTGAAGCTTTCTTT. Its protein is CASSFDVGGTEAFF.

This chain links TRBV28 with TRBJ2-3, with TRBD1 matching 10 bases. Germline V gene data show CDR1 as MDHEN and CDR2 as SYDVKM. V shed 8 bases, J shed 3 bases, and the junction held 11 bases outside the gene matches. The CDR3 extends over 16 amino acids. The CDR3 DNA reads as TGTGCCAGCGGCCCTAATGGACAGGGGGTAACAGATACGCAGTATTTT. It specifies CASGPNGQGVTDTQYF.

The CDR3 here is CASSVGAIANEKLFF. CDR3 nucleotides: TGTGCCAGCAGCGTAGGGGCGATAGCTAATGAAAAACTGTTTTTT. The rearrangement joins TRBV9 to TRBJ1-4; D gene ambiguous. Germline-derived CDR1 and CDR2 are SGDLS and YYNGEE. Trimming left V 0 bases short and J 3 bases short, with 9 bases between. This CDR3 spans 15 amino acids.

The chain combines TRBV19 with TRBJ1-3; TRBD1 is a possible D gene (6 bases). This CDR3 is 16 amino acids long. From germline, CDR1 is LNHDA and CDR2 SQIVND (reference sequence). Trimming stripped 0 bases from V and 2 bases from J, with 11 bases between. The DNA of the CDR3 is TGTGCCAGTAGTATAGATCGGGGGCGAGCTGGAAACACCATATATTTT. Amino acids: CASSIDRGRAGNTIYF. Based on the CDR3 plus reference TRBV19 and TRBJ1-3, the full variable domain is DGGITQSPKYLFRKEGQNVTLSCEQNLNHDAMYWYRQDPGQGLRLIYYSQIVNDFQKGDIAEGYSVSREKKESFPLTVTSAQKNPTAFYLCASSIDRGRAGNTIYFGEGSWLTVV.

This chain links TRBV10-1 with TRBJ2-2, with D possibly TRBD2 on 5 matching bases. Germline-derived CDR1 and CDR2 are WNHNN and SYGVQD (reference sequence). V was shortened by 11 bases and J by 5 bases, with 12 bases between the two germline ends. This CDR3 is built from 12 residues. As DNA, the CDR3 is TGCGCCTCCCGGGGTGGAACCGGGGAGCTGTTTTTT. Translated: CASRGGTGELFF.

The chain joins TRBV2 to TRBJ2-7; 10 nucleotides match TRBD1. CDR3 length: 15 amino acids. Per the germline V gene, CDR1 is SNHLY and CDR2 is FYNNEI. V was pared by 8 bases and J by 6 bases, with 13 bases of the junction left unmatched. CDR3 loop: CASGRTRDRGGEQYF. In nucleotides, the CDR3 is TGTGCCAGCGGCCGCACCCGGGACAGGGGTGGCGAGCAGTACTTC.

This clone was observed once. The V call is TRBV6-6, the J call TRBJ1-1; no clear D gene. V was trimmed by 5 bases and J by 4 bases, leaving 11 bases between them. Per germline, CDR1 MNHNY and CDR2 SVGAGI (reference sequence). The CDR3 runs to 13 residues. The CDR3 protein is CASSPDGGTEAFF. The CDR3 DNA follows: TGTGCCAGCAGTCCTGACGGTGGCACTGAAGCTTTCTTT.

This clone was recorded only once. The sample carries other DNA sequences with the same CDR3. The V call is TRBV29-1, the J call TRBJ2-7, with D perhaps matching TRBD1 (6 bases). There are 13 residues in the CDR3. Germline-derived CDR1 and CDR2 are SQVTM and ANQGSEA. Deletions cut 1 base from V and 2 bases from J, with 9 bases between. CDR3 in DNA: TGCAGCGTTGAAGGTCAGGGGCCCTACGAGCAGTACTTC. This gives the protein CSVEGQGPYEQYF.

CDR3 amino acids: CASSTPTGEDTEAFF. CDR3 DNA sequence: TGTGCCAGCAGCACTCCGACAGGGGAGGACACTGAAGCTTTCTTT. The chain combines TRBV13 with TRBJ1-1; 8 bases align to TRBD1. The junction had 8 bases not matched to a gene; V was cut back by 5 bases and J by 3 bases. The CDR3 length is 15 residues. Germline CDR1 and CDR2: PRHDT and FYEKMQ (reference sequence).

The chain employs TRBV2 and TRBJ1-2; D is unclear. Trimming took 3 bases from V and 1 from J, leaving 12 bases between them. CDR3 length: 15 residues. The V gene's germline CDR1 is SNHLY and CDR2 FYNNEI. CDR3 bases: TGTGCCAGCAGTGATTGGGCAGGTATTAACTATGGCTACACCTTC. This sequence encodes CASSDWAGINYGYTF.

The genes are TRBV4-1 and TRBJ2-7, with 8 bases matching TRBD1. Per the germline V gene, CDR1 is MGHRA and CDR2 is YSYEKL. Trimming cost V 1 base and J 5 bases; bases outside gene matches: 10. The CDR3 extends over 16 amino acids. The CDR3 spells CASSQVLIQGADEQYF. CDR3 DNA sequence: TGCGCCAGCAGCCAAGTCCTCATTCAGGGGGCCGACGAGCAGTACTTC.

The J gene is TRBJ2-5, the V gene TRBV5-4, with 8 nucleotides matching TRBD2. The germline CDR1 and CDR2 sequences are SGHNT and YYREEE (reference sequence). V was pared by 3 bases and J by 0 bases, with 13 bases of the junction left unmatched. The CDR3 contains 18 residues. DNA of the CDR3: TGTGCCAGCAGCTCAAGCGGGGGCCAAGTTTATTACCAAGAGACCCAGTACTTC. Protein: CASSSSGGQVYYQETQYF.

J is TRBJ2-7 and V is TRBV28, with a tentative D call TRBD1 (5 bases). Germline V CDR1 and CDR2: MDHEN, SYDVKM. With 3 bases removed from V and 0 bases from J, the gap between germline ends came to 12 bases. This CDR3 contains 15 residues. The CDR3 sequence: CASSFGADSSYEQYF. The CDR3 nucleotides are TGTGCCAGCAGTTTTGGGGCAGATAGCTCCTACGAGCAGTACTTC.

This clone was seen only once. The rearrangement uses TRBV10-2 and TRBJ2-5; weak D call: TRBD2 (5 bases). Germline lookup yields CDR1 WSHSY and CDR2 SAAADI. V was shortened by 8 bases and J by 4 bases, with 11 bases between the two germline ends. The CDR3 runs 12 residues. The CDR3 here is CASGLAGETQYF. For the CDR3, the DNA is TGCGCCAGCGGGCTAGCCGGAGAGACCCAGTACTTC.

Only one count was recorded for this clone. The chain links TRBV7-2 to TRBJ2-7, with TRBD2 matching over 14 bases. Germline V gene sequence: CDR1 SGHTA, CDR2 FQGNSA. This CDR3 spans 19 amino acids. After removal of 7 bases from V and 4 bases from J, the junction contained 18 bases not matched to a gene. The CDR3 coding sequence is TGTGCCAGCACCTCAACGGGGGGACTAGCGGGAGTAACTTTGTACGAGCAGTACTTC. Protein: CASTSTGGLAGVTLYEQYF. The variable domain in full, completed from reference TRBV7-2 and TRBJ2-7, reads GAGVSQSPSNKVTEKGKDVELRCDPISGHTALYWYRQSLGQGLEFLIYFQGNSAPDKSGLPSDRFSAERTGGSVSTLTIQRTQQEDSAVYLCASTSTGGLAGVTLYEQYFGPGTRLTVT.

The chain carries TRBV29-1 and TRBJ2-5, with no clear D. V was clipped by 3 bases and J by 2 bases, with 10 bases between them. Germline loops: CDR1 SQVTM, CDR2 ANQGSEA. The CDR3 has 13 residues. The CDR3 region is CSVEPISQETQYF. Here the CDR3 DNA reads TGCAGCGTTGAGCCGATCTCTCAAGAGACCCAGTACTTC.

Comment on this clone: Other DNA sequences of this sample code for an identical CDR3. The chain joins TRBV18 to TRBJ2-1; D is perhaps TRBD1 (5 bases). CDR3 size: 13 residues. The ends were cut back, 0 bases at V and 7 bases at J, with 7 bases in the middle. Germline CDR1 KGHSH, CDR2 LQKENI. The chain's CDR3 is CASSPPSGNEQFF. The CDR3 DNA sequence: TGTGCCAGCTCACCACCTTCAGGGAATGAGCAGTTCTTC.